The 19 T cell receptor beta chains below were found in one sample sequenced in a study of CD8+CD57+ T cells in acquired aplastic anemia. It was patients with CD8+CD57+ cell expansion by flow cytometry who were chosen for sequencing. For CDR3 and TCR beta VDJ profiling, genomic DNA was the template used. Using its own MiXCR run on the reads, TCRdb lists one record per CDR3 protein. This table holds approximately 180,000 distinct CDR3 sequences, nearly 65% found once. The sequenced sample consisted of sorted CD4+, CD8+, or CD8+CD57+ T cells (not recorded which) from PBMCs. Receptors originate from a human donor with aplastic anemia.

The chain links TRBV20-1 to TRBJ2-1; D gene unclear. Germline loops: CDR1 DFQATT, CDR2 SNEGSKA (reference sequence). V was shortened by 3 bases and J by 4 bases, with 7 bases between the two germline ends. The CDR3 is made up of 12 amino acids. This chain's CDR3 is CSARLQYNEQFF. The CDR3 DNA reads as TGCAGTGCTAGGCTACAATACAATGAGCAGTTCTTC.

This clonotype was counted ten times or more. The genes are TRBV29-1 and TRBJ2-7, with D maybe TRBD1 (6 bases). Germline lookup yields CDR1 SQVTM and CDR2 ANQGSEA. This CDR3 region has 11 residues. Trimming took off 7 bases at V and 6 bases at J, with 13 bases between the two ends. The CDR3 loop is CSGLTGSEQYF. The CDR3 DNA is TGCAGCGGGCTAACAGGGTCCGAGCAGTACTTC.

This sequence joins TRBV15 and TRBJ1-1; a weak D match, TRBD1 (5 bases). Trimming took 5 bases from V and 1 from J, leaving 8 bases between them. This CDR3 comprises 13 residues. CDR1 is LNHNV, CDR2 YYDKDF, per germline (reference sequence). CDR3: CATSYGQNTEAFF. In DNA, the CDR3 is TGTGCCACCAGCTACGGACAGAACACTGAAGCTTTCTTT.

The J gene is TRBJ1-5, the V gene TRBV7-3, with 8 bases that match TRBD1. Per germline, CDR1 SGHTA and CDR2 FQGTGA. The CDR3 covers 13 residues. V was pared by 5 bases and J by 14 bases, with 11 bases of the junction left unmatched. The CDR3 loop reads CASSADREGYEHF. CDR3 DNA sequence: TGTGCCAGCAGCGCGGACAGGGAAGGGTACGAGCATTTT.

With regard to this clonotype: The CDR3 does not close with the conserved phenylalanine or tryptophan, likely indicating a read error. No DNA is shown, since the ends of the CDR3 on it are uncertain; the CDR3 is the one TCRdb lists. The chain is built from TRBV6-2 or TRBV6-3 and TRBJ2-7. The germline V gene encodes CDR1 MNHEY and CDR2 SVGEGT. The length of the CDR3 is 8 amino acids, counting both ends. CDR3 residues: CASSFSTS.

V usage is TRBV19 and J usage is TRBJ1-2, with 9 positions matching TRBD1. Germline CDR1 and CDR2: LNHDA and SQIVND (reference sequence). This CDR3 has 13 amino acids. V shed 6 bases, J shed 4 bases, and the junction held 3 bases outside the gene matches. The CDR3 coding sequence is TGTGCCAGTAGGGACAGGGGAAGCTATGGCTACACCTTC. This encodes CASRDRGSYGYTF.

The chain joins TRBV7-9 to TRBJ1-6, with D uncertain. V was pared by 6 bases and J by 7 bases, with 13 bases between. The CDR3 sequence is 14 residues long. Germline-derived CDR1 and CDR2 are SEHNR and FQNEAQ (reference sequence). The CDR3 protein is CASSYLAPNSPLHF. In DNA, the CDR3 is TGTGCCAGCAGTTACCTCGCCCCCAATTCACCCCTCCACTTT.

This clonotype was observed a few times. The J gene is TRBJ1-4, the V gene TRBV25-1; TRBD1 matches 7 bases. V lost 4 bases and J lost 8; bases outside the gene matches: 7. In germline, CDR1 is MGHDK, CDR2 SYGVNS. This CDR3 has 14 residues. The CDR3 sequence is CASSGDSEVEKLFF. The CDR3 DNA sequence: TGTGCCAGCAGTGGGGACAGTGAGGTCGAAAAACTGTTTTTT.

The chain uses TRBV6-6 and TRBJ1-2; D remains ambiguous. Germline V gene data show CDR1 as MNHNY and CDR2 as SVGAGI (reference sequence). The CDR3 sequence is 14 residues long. Trimming stripped 4 bases from V and 0 bases from J, with 9 bases between. CDR3 sequence reads: CASSSDRSNYGYTF. CDR3 nucleotides: TGTGCCAGCAGTTCGGACCGATCTAACTATGGCTACACCTTC.

The table lists this clonotype with a few counts. The rearrangement uses TRBV12-5 and TRBJ2-1, with D possibly matching TRBD1 (7 bases). The CDR3 covers 16 residues. Deletions cut 1 base from V and 5 bases from J, with 15 bases between. Germline V gene lookup returns CDR1 LGHNT and CDR2 FRNRAP. CDR3 nucleotides: TGTGCTAGTGGTTTGGGCGTTCAGGGGGGTAACAATGAGCAGTTCTTC. This translates into CASGLGVQGGNNEQFF.

As concerns this clonotype: The junction and the germline gene differ at one end; a read error may be behind it. The chain carries TRBV5-1 and TRBJ1-6; 9 bases agree with TRBD1. From germline, CDR1 is SGHRS and CDR2 YFSETQ. The CDR3 is 20 amino acids. Here the CDR3 reads CASSLGTGWGGYTYNSPLHF. CDR3 DNA sequence: TGTGCCAGCAGCTTGGGGACAGGGTGGGGTGGCTACACCTATAATTCACCCCTCCACTTT.

This clonotype has more than one count but fewer than ten. The chain links TRBV7-9 to TRBJ1-2, with TRBD1 identical over 9 bases. This CDR3 comprises 14 residues. The trim removed 4 bases at V and 6 bases at J, leaving 6 bases unmatched. Germline CDR1 and CDR2: SEHNR and FQNEAQ (reference sequence). The CDR3 loop reads CASSSGTGWDGYTF. CDR3 in DNA: TGTGCCAGCAGCTCAGGGACAGGGTGGGATGGCTACACCTTC.

CDR3 in DNA: TGTGCCACCAGCAGAGGAGGGGGCACGAGTACCGGGGAGCTGTTTTTT. It specifies CATSRGGGTSTGELFF. V gene TRBV15 combines with J gene TRBJ2-2; 7 bases match TRBD1. The ends lost 1 base at V and 5 bases at J; junction bases unmatched: 7. This CDR3 is 16 amino acids long. Per the germline V gene, CDR1 is LNHNV and CDR2 is YYDKDF (reference sequence).

This chain links TRBV14 with TRBJ1-2; D unresolved. This CDR3 spans 14 amino acids. V was clipped by 1 base and J by 0 bases, with 6 bases between them. CDR1 SGHDN and CDR2 FVKESK come from the germline V gene. The CDR3 loop reads CASSQGNTNYGYTF. In nucleotides, the CDR3 is TGTGCCAGCAGCCAAGGGAATACTAACTATGGCTACACCTTC.

The chain is built from TRBV6-1 and TRBJ2-3; D tentatively reads TRBD1 or TRBD2 (5 bases each). The V and J ends lost 8 bases and 4 bases respectively, with 13 bases between them. The CDR3 contains 13 residues. CDR1 is MNHNS, CDR2 SASEGT, per germline. CDR3 loop: CASEIGDADTQYF. CDR3 DNA sequence: TGTGCCAGCGAGATAGGGGACGCAGATACGCAGTATTTT.

This clonotype has just a few counts. This rearrangement joins TRBV19 to TRBJ2-7; the D is unclear. This CDR3 region has 13 residues. V lost 5 bases, J lost 4 bases, and 12 bases lay in between. CDR1 and CDR2 (germline): LNHDA, SQIVND (reference sequence). Written as DNA, the CDR3 is TGTGCCAGTAGTGTGGGCCCCGGATACGAGCAGTACTTC. Translating gives CASSVGPGYEQYF.

The chain uses TRBV7-9 and TRBJ2-3; D uncertain. In germline, CDR1 is SEHNR, CDR2 FQNEAQ (reference sequence). This CDR3 is 11 amino acids long. V shed 10 bases and J shed 10 bases, with 15 bases lying between them. CDR3 DNA: TGTGCCATCCGTAGGGCAGGATCGCAGTATTTT. It is translated as CAIRRAGSQYF.

This clonotype was picked up many times. V is TRBV7-6 and J is TRBJ2-3; TRBD2 matches at 7 bases. Losses at the gene ends were 9 bases for V and 2 bases for J; bases not matched to a gene: 8. Germline CDR1 reads SGHVS; CDR2 reads FNYEAQ. This CDR3 is built from 14 residues. CDR3 in DNA: TGTGCCAGAAGGGCGGGGGTCATCACAGATACGCAGTATTTT. This encodes CARRAGVITDTQYF. Combining the CDR3 with reference TRBV7-6 and TRBJ2-3 gives the whole variable domain GAGVSQSPRYKVTKRGQDVALRCDPISGHVSLYWYRQALGQGPEFLTYFNYEAQQDKSGLPNDRFSAERPEGSISTLTIQRTEQRDSAMYRCARRAGVITDTQYFGPGTRLTVL.

This clonotype occurred a few times. V is TRBV29-1 and J is TRBJ2-2; no definite D call. Germline values: CDR1 SQVTM, CDR2 ANQGSEA. Trimming cost V 1 base and J 3 bases, with 6 bases left between them. The CDR3 spans 13 residues. CDR3 in DNA: TGCAGCGTTGAAGCGCGACACACCGGGGAGCTGTTTTTT. Protein: CSVEARHTGELFF.